These T cell receptor beta chains were read from a single sample in a study of vaccination effects on CD4 cells after COVID-19. The antigens these receptors bind are not known. This table comes from immunoSEQ multiplex PCR, and its TCRdb copy is limited to in-frame clones, with some not included. The table has about 60,000 clones, around 78% seen once; the top ten hold 2%. The sequences come from CD4+ T cells from PBMCs cultured with HCoV-OC43 spike peptides, collected after COVID-19 vaccination. These TCRs come from a human donor who received a COVID-19 vaccine. The CDR3 runs from the conserved cysteine through the conserved F or W. Fields, in order: CDR3 protein, CDR3 DNA, J gene, D gene, V gene, clone size. The D gene is left open where the match is weak. Expanded clones are given a class, and other clones once, few, many or no size at all.

CDR3 protein: CASRPTRADTQYF; CDR3 DNA: TGTGCCAGCAGACCGACCAGGGCAGATACGCAGTATTTT; J gene: TRBJ2-3; D gene: -; V gene: TRBV28; clone size: -
CDR3 protein: CASRETGRRNTIYF; CDR3 DNA: TGTGCCAGCAGAGAGACGGGAAGACGCAACACCATATATTTT; J gene: TRBJ1-3; D gene: -; V gene: TRBV6-5; clone size: once
CDR3 protein: CARTTNGLHSGANVLTF; CDR3 DNA: TGTGCCAGGACGACGAACGGACTTCACTCTGGGGCCAACGTCCTGACTTTC; J gene: TRBJ2-6; D gene: -; V gene: TRBV7-9; clone size: once
CDR3 protein: CASSQQLAGLVAKNIQYF; CDR3 DNA: TGTGCCAGCAGCCAACAGCTAGCGGGCCTAGTAGCCAAAAACATTCAGTACTTC; J gene: TRBJ2-4; D gene: TRBD2; V gene: TRBV3-1/TRBV3-2; clone size: once
CDR3 protein: CASCDQDGHHEINSPLHF; CDR3 DNA: TGTGCCAGCTGCGATCAGGACGGCCACCACGAGATTAATTCACCCCTCCACTTT; J gene: TRBJ1-6; D gene: -; V gene: TRBV28; clone size: few
CDR3 protein: CASGLVQGEGIETQYF; CDR3 DNA: TGTGCTAGTGGTTTGGTACAGGGGGAAGGGATAGAGACCCAGTACTTC; J gene: TRBJ2-5; D gene: TRBD1; V gene: TRBV12-5; clone size: -
CDR3 protein: CASSPGLAGTDTQYF; CDR3 DNA: TGTGCCAGCTCACCAGGACTAGCAGGCACAGATACGCAGTATTTT; J gene: TRBJ2-3; D gene: TRBD2; V gene: TRBV18; clone size: -
CDR3 protein: CASSSQETQYF; CDR3 DNA: TGTGCCAGCAGTTCTCAAGAGACCCAGTACTTC; J gene: TRBJ2-5; D gene: -; V gene: TRBV6-6; clone size: -
CDR3 protein: CASSRPTAAQETQYF; CDR3 DNA: TGTGCCAGCAGCCGCCCAACGGCAGCACAAGAGACCCAGTACTTC; J gene: TRBJ2-5; D gene: -; V gene: TRBV3-1/TRBV3-2; clone size: -
CDR3 protein: CASSGKPGLVEETQYF; CDR3 DNA: TGTGCCAGCAGTGGTAAGCCGGGACTAGTAGAAGAGACCCAGTACTTC; J gene: TRBJ2-5; D gene: TRBD2; V gene: TRBV6-4; clone size: -
CDR3 protein: CASSDLAVNQPQHF; CDR3 DNA: TGTGCCAGCAGTGACTTGGCAGTAAATCAGCCCCAGCATTTT; J gene: TRBJ1-5; D gene: -; V gene: TRBV6-4; clone size: -
CDR3 protein: CASSMDTYGYTF; CDR3 DNA: TGTGCCAGCAGTATGGACACCTATGGCTACACCTTC; J gene: TRBJ1-2; D gene: -; V gene: TRBV6-5; clone size: -
CDR3 protein: CASSLTGVEETQYF; CDR3 DNA: TGTGCCAGCAGCTTGACAGGGGTCGAAGAGACCCAGTACTTC; J gene: TRBJ2-5; D gene: TRBD1; V gene: TRBV5-4; clone size: -
CDR3 protein: CASSLAVALNEQFF; CDR3 DNA: TGTGCCAGCAGCTTAGCTGTCGCCTTGAATGAGCAGTTCTTC; J gene: TRBJ2-1; D gene: -; V gene: TRBV7-9; clone size: -
CDR3 protein: CASSLGGSSTDTQYF; CDR3 DNA: TGCGCCAGCAGCTTAGGGGGATCTAGCACAGATACGCAGTATTTT; J gene: TRBJ2-3; D gene: -; V gene: TRBV5-1; clone size: -
CDR3 protein: CASSARGMNSPLHF; CDR3 DNA: TGTGCCAGCAGTGCGAGGGGGATGAATTCACCCCTCCACTTT; J gene: TRBJ1-6; D gene: -; V gene: TRBV2; clone size: -
CDR3 protein: CASSLFASGGARQETQYF; CDR3 DNA: TGTGCCAGCAGTTTATTTGCTAGCGGGGGGGCGCGACAAGAGACCCAGTACTTC; J gene: TRBJ2-5; D gene: TRBD2; V gene: TRBV27; clone size: -